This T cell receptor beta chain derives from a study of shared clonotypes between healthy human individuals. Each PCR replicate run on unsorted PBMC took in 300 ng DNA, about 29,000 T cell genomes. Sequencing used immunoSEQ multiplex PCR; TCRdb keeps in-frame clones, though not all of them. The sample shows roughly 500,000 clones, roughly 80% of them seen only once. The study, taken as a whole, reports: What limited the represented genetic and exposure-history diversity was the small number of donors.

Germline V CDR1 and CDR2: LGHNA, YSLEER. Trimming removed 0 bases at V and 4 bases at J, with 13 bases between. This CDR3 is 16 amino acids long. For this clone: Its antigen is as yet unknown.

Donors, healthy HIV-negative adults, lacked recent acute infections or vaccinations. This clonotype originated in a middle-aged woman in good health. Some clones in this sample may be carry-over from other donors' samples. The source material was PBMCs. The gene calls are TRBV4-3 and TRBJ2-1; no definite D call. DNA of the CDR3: TGCGCCAGCAGCCAAGATCGTACAGTCGGTTACAATGAGCAGTTCTTC. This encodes CASSQDRTVGYNEQFF.